This T cell receptor (beta chain) was identified during a study of blood T cell repertoires in COVID-19. Turning to the study itself: The study drew acute and convalescent COVID-19 samples from the United States, Italy and Spain. The analysed material was cDNA or gDNA that came from T cells, B-cell-depleted T cells, or PBMCs.

Generated by immunoSEQ multiplex PCR, the TCRdb table keeps only in-frame clones and is missing some. Here the sample spans fewer than 500,000 clones, approximately 88% being singletons. Individuals drawn from 20 to 25 US areas were roughly 18 to 95 years old. Clinical histories supplied by participants themselves formed the basis of cohort assignment. The V gene lost 4 bases and the J gene lost 5 bases, with 14 bases spanning the gap. This CDR3 contains 14 residues. Germline V gene data show CDR1 as PRHDT and CDR2 as FYEKMQ (reference sequence). In its sample, this clone was seen once. The chain combines TRBV13 with TRBJ1-1, with D possibly being TRBD1 (6 bases). This clonotype was sampled from a woman aged 25 to 39 with acute COVID-19. Sequencing was done on a sample of PBMCs or T cells enriched from blood (not recorded which). The CDR3 sequence: CASSYGQQGTEAFF. In DNA form, the CDR3 reads TGTGCCAGCAGCTATGGACAGCAGGGGACTGAAGCTTTCTTT.